This is a list of T cell receptor beta chains from one sample in a study of shared clonotypes between healthy human individuals. Generated by immunoSEQ multiplex PCR, the TCRdb table keeps only in-frame clones and is missing some. Of about 2.1 million clones detected, 90% to 95% appear once; the ten largest clones hold more than 1.5%. The sample was naive CD8+ T cells from PBMCs. The origin of the receptors is a man between 18 and 35 years old in good health. Some clones in this sample may be carry-over from other donors' samples. Both conserved end residues are part of each CDR3. The D gene is left open where the match is weak. Clone size appears in some rows only: once, few, many, or a class for an expanded clone.

V	D	J	size	DNA	CDR3
TRBV29-1	NA	TRBJ2-3	NA	TGCAGCGTTGTCCGCAGATCGGGCACAGATACGCAGTATTTT	CSVVRRSGTDTQYF
TRBV5-1	NA	TRBJ2-1	NA	TGCGCCAGCAGCACTGGACTTAAACCTGGGGATGAGCAGTTCTTC	CASSTGLKPGDEQFF
TRBV11-2	NA	TRBJ1-2	once	TGTGCCAGCAGCACCGGGACTCATGGTCGGGGCTACACCTTC	CASSTGTHGRGYTF
TRBV16	TRBD2	TRBJ2-7	NA	TGTGCCAGCACCCCGGGAGGGGCCTACGAGCAGTACTTC	CASTPGGAYEQYF
TRBV27	TRBD1	TRBJ2-5	NA	TGTGCCAGCAGCCCGACAGGGGACCAAGAGACCCAGTACTTC	CASSPTGDQETQYF
TRBV15	NA	TRBJ1-5	NA	TGTGCCACCAGCAGAGGCAAGGGCAGAGATAGCAATCAGCCCCAGCATTTT	CATSRGKGRDSNQPQHF
TRBV7-8	NA	TRBJ2-7	NA	TGTGCCAGCAGCCCCCGGGGTGACTCCTACGAGCAGTACTTC	CASSPRGDSYEQYF
TRBV4-3	TRBD1	TRBJ1-2	NA	TGCGCCAGCAGCCAAGCCTGGACAGGGGAGGGGATAAATAACTATGGCTACACCTTC	CASSQAWTGEGINNYGYTF
TRBV28	NA	TRBJ2-3	NA	TGTGCCAGCAGTAGAATGAGCACAGATACGCAGTATTTT	CASSRMSTDTQYF
TRBV28	TRBD1	TRBJ1-2	once	TGTGCCAGCAGTACCCCTCGGACAGGCGATTATGGCTACACCTTC	CASSTPRTGDYGYTF
TRBV7-8	TRBD2	TRBJ2-1	NA	TGTGCCAGCATCAAAACCCCCGCTAGCGGGACTAGCGGGGAGCAGTTCTTC	CASIKTPASGTSGEQFF
TRBV7-8	NA	TRBJ1-1	NA	TGTGCCAGCAGCCCGGGAGTTACTGAAGCTTTCTTT	CASSPGVTEAFF
TRBV5-1	TRBD1	TRBJ2-1	NA	TGCGCCAGCAGCTTGGATGACAGGGGCTCCTACAATGAGCAGTTCTTC	CASSLDDRGSYNEQFF
TRBV27	TRBD1	TRBJ1-2	NA	TGTGCCAGCAGTCTAAGGACAGGGGGCGATTATGGCTACACCTTC	CASSLRTGGDYGYTF
TRBV4-1	NA	TRBJ2-7	NA	TGCGCCAGCAGCCAGAGTTTAGCGACCTACGAGCAGTACTTC	CASSQSLATYEQYF
TRBV4-2	NA	TRBJ2-1	NA	TGTGCCAGCAGCCAAGTCCCCAGCGGAGACAATGAGCAGTTCTTC	CASSQVPSGDNEQFF
TRBV7-6	NA	TRBJ1-4	NA	TGTGCCAGCAGCTTAGGGCCCGATGAAAAACTGTTTTTT	CASSLGPDEKLFF
TRBV7-9	NA	TRBJ2-2	once	TGTGCCAGCAGCGCAACAGACAACACCGGGGAGCTGTTTTTT	CASSATDNTGELFF
TRBV6-6	TRBD1	TRBJ2-4	NA	TGTGCCAGCAGACATGGACAGGTGTTAGCCAAAAACATTCAGTACTTC	CASRHGQVLAKNIQYF
TRBV28	NA	TRBJ1-3	NA	TGTGCCAGCAGTACGATATCGGACCTCTCTGGAAACACCATATATTTT	CASSTISDLSGNTIYF
TRBV6-5	TRBD1	TRBJ1-1	once	TGTGCCAGCAGTCAGGGGGGGACTGAAGCTTTCTTT	CASSQGGTEAFF
TRBV2	TRBD1	TRBJ2-5	once	TGTGCCAGCAGCGACAGGGGGTTGTCAGAGACCCAGTACTTC	CASSDRGLSETQYF
TRBV5-5	TRBD1	TRBJ2-7	NA	TGTGCCAGCAGCACAGGGGCCAGCTCCTACGAGCAGTACTTC	CASSTGASSYEQYF
TRBV9	NA	TRBJ2-1	NA	TGTGCCAGCAGCGATCACCAGACAAACCTAGGGGCGCTAGATGAGCAGTTCTTC	CASSDHQTNLGALDEQFF
TRBV7-8	NA	TRBJ2-6	NA	TGTGCCAGCAGCCCCGGTTCGGCGTATGGGGCCAACGTCCTGACTTTC	CASSPGSAYGANVLTF
TRBV5-1	NA	TRBJ1-1	NA	TGCGCCAGCAGCTTGGGCGCTCCAGTGAGGGATTCAGCTTTCTTT	CASSLGAPVRDSAFF
TRBV6-5	NA	TRBJ1-5	NA	TGTGCCAGCAGTCGGTTTAGGGATAGCAATCAGCCCCAGCATTTT	CASSRFRDSNQPQHF
TRBV11-2	NA	TRBJ2-3	NA	TGTGCCAGCAGCTTATTTGGGACCTCTAGCACAGATACGCAGTATTTT	CASSLFGTSSTDTQYF
TRBV28	NA	TRBJ1-1	NA	TGTGCCAGCAGTTTAGAGGAGACAGGCCGGAACACTGAAGCTTTCTTT	CASSLEETGRNTEAFF